This entry lists 15 T cell receptor beta chains sequenced from one sample in a study of beta chain features in type 1 diabetes. General study findings and limits: Shorter TCRB CDR3s, moderately but significantly so, marked every one of the four CD4+ subsets in Type 1 diabetes patients.

The entirety of the isolated RNA underwent reverse transcription, so expressed TCRB transcripts were sequenced. The repertoire was sequenced with immunoSEQ multiplex PCR; TCRdb's copy has only in-frame clones and lacks some. The top ten clones hold around 0.79% of a sample with under 20,000 clones, roughly three quarters of them seen once. Their antigens are not known. Sequenced input: stem cell memory CD4+ T cells from blood. These receptors were obtained from a man under 40 with type 1 diabetes.

The V call is TRBV7-9, the J call TRBJ2-3, with a tentative D call TRBD1 (5 bases). There are 16 residues in the CDR3. CDR1 and CDR2 from the germline V gene are SEHNR and FQNEAQ (reference sequence). The ends were cut back, 2 bases at V and 0 bases at J, with 12 bases in the middle. The DNA for the CDR3 is TGTGCCAGCAGCTTATACCTGGGGCCTAGCACAGATACGCAGTATTTT. Translated: CASSLYLGPSTDTQYF.

The CDR3 loop reads CASSEAVLAGGLYEQYF. The CDR3 DNA is TGTGCCAGCAGTGAAGCAGTACTAGCGGGGGGGCTCTACGAGCAGTACTTC. V gene TRBV2 combines with J gene TRBJ2-7, with TRBD2 identical over 13 bases. Germline V gene data show CDR1 as SNHLY and CDR2 as FYNNEI. Losses at the gene ends were 0 bases for V and 3 bases for J; bases not matched to a gene: 5. The CDR3 extends over 17 amino acids. The variable domain in full, completed from reference TRBV2 and TRBJ2-7, reads EPEVTQTPSHQVTQMGQEVILRCVPISNHLYFYWYRQILGQKVEFLVSFYNNEISEKSEIFDDQFSVERPDGSNFTLKIRSTKLEDSAMYFCASSEAVLAGGLYEQYFGPGTRLTVT.

The chain employs TRBV7-2 and TRBJ2-3; D may be TRBD2 (6 bases). The CDR3 is 16 residues long. Looked up from germline, CDR1 is SGHTA and CDR2 is FQGNSA. Trimming took 6 bases from V and 2 from J, leaving 18 bases between them. This CDR3 reads CASSLPYGGFTDTQYF. CDR3 coding DNA: TGTGCCAGCAGTTTACCTTATGGGGGGTTCACAGATACGCAGTATTTT.

V and J are TRBV5-1 and TRBJ2-3; a weak D match, TRBD2 (6 bases). Germline V gene lookup returns CDR1 SGHRS and CDR2 YFSETQ. V was pared by 0 bases and J by 5 bases, with 10 bases between. This CDR3 comprises 14 residues. CDR3 amino acids: CASSLGQGGDTQYF. CDR3 sequence (DNA): TGCGCCAGCAGCTTGGGGCAGGGAGGAGATACGCAGTATTTT.

This clone appeared once. The gene calls are TRBV5-1 and TRBJ1-2, with 8 bases identical to TRBD1. Germline V lookup: CDR1 SGHRS, CDR2 YFSETQ. The CDR3 contains 13 residues. V lost 4 bases, J lost 4 bases, and 3 bases stayed unmatched. CDR3 nucleotides: TGCGCCAGCAGCCTGGACAGGGTCTATGGCTACACCTTC. The encoded protein is CASSLDRVYGYTF.

V is TRBV7-2 and J is TRBJ1-1, with D hard to call. The ends were cut back, 1 base at V and 5 bases at J, with 8 bases in the middle. The CDR3 spans 13 residues. CDR1 and CDR2 (germline): SGHTA, FQGNSA. This chain's CDR3 is CASSLDPETEAFF. CDR3 sequence (DNA): TGTGCCAGCAGCTTAGATCCAGAAACTGAAGCTTTCTTT.

The chain uses TRBV11-2 and TRBJ2-1; tentative D call: TRBD2 (5 bases). The CDR3 has 15 amino acids. CDR1 is SGHAT, CDR2 FQNNGV, per germline. V was trimmed by 5 bases and J by 3 bases, leaving 14 bases between them. CDR3 sequence reads: CASSTQVGLYNEQFF. CDR3 in DNA: TGTGCCAGCAGCACCCAAGTTGGACTCTACAATGAGCAGTTCTTC. Looking up the rest from reference TRBV11-2 and TRBJ2-1 gives the full variable domain: EAGVAQSPRYKIIEKRQSVAFWCNPISGHATLYWYQQILGQGPKLLIQFQNNGVVDDSQLPKDRFSAERLKGVDSTLKIQPAKLEDSAVYLCASSTQVGLYNEQFFGPGTRLTVL.

The chain combines TRBV10-3 with TRBJ2-7; D uncertain. This CDR3 spans 12 amino acids. V was pared by 2 bases and J by 6 bases, with 8 bases between. Germline V gives CDR1 ENHRY, CDR2 SYGVKD. The CDR3 DNA reads TGTGCCATCAGTGAGGGCACGTTCGAGCAGTACTTC. Translating gives CAISEGTFEQYF.

This sequence joins TRBV18 and TRBJ2-1; D ambiguous. This CDR3 contains 13 residues. Between the trimmed V and J ends, which lost 0 bases and 6 bases, there was a span of 6 bases. CDR1 KGHSH and CDR2 LQKENI come from the germline V gene. CDR3 amino acids: CASSPPSLNEQFF. The CDR3 DNA sequence: TGTGCCAGCTCACCACCGTCACTCAATGAGCAGTTCTTC.

This clone has only one observation. This sequence joins TRBV11-2 and TRBJ2-7, with 12 bases aligning to TRBD2. The trim removed 5 bases at V and 4 bases at J, leaving 9 bases unmatched. CDR1 is SGHAT and CDR2 is FQNNGV in the germline V gene. This CDR3 contains 16 residues. The CDR3 is CASSATSGGPLYEQYF. DNA of the CDR3: TGTGCCAGCAGCGCTACTAGCGGGGGGCCCCTATACGAGCAGTACTTC.

This chain connects TRBV28 to TRBJ2-7; 8 bases are shared with TRBD1. Losses at the gene ends were 3 bases for V and 3 bases for J; bases not matched to a gene: 25. CDR1 is MDHEN and CDR2 is SYDVKM in the germline V gene. CDR3 length equals 21 residues. For the CDR3, the DNA is TGTGCCAGCAGTTTCCCCTGGTCGCGACAGGGGTCGGCTAGCGCGTACTACGAGCAGTACTTC. Its protein is CASSFPWSRQGSASAYYEQYF.

This clone turned up a few times. The gene calls are TRBV4-3 and TRBJ2-3; D gene ambiguous. The germline V gene encodes CDR1 LGHNA and CDR2 YSLEER. Trimming stripped 1 base from V and 5 bases from J, with 10 bases between. CDR3 length equals 14 residues. CDR3 sequence: CASSQGVVEDTQYF. CDR3 nucleotides: TGCGCCAGCAGCCAAGGTGTAGTCGAAGATACGCAGTATTTT.

This clone appeared once. This chain joins TRBV7-3 and TRBJ2-1; 8 positions agree with TRBD2. There are 15 residues in the CDR3. Germline V lookup: CDR1 SGHTA, CDR2 FQGTGA. V lost 3 bases and J lost 5; bases outside the gene matches: 6. In nucleotides, the CDR3 is TGTGCCAGCAGCTTTGCCGCGGGGGGAAACAATGAGCAGTTCTTC. Protein product: CASSFAAGGNNEQFF. The variable domain in full, completed from reference TRBV7-3 and TRBJ2-1, reads GAGVSQTPSNKVTEKGKYVELRCDPISGHTALYWYRQSLGQGPEFLIYFQGTGAADDSGLPNDRFFAVRPEGSVSTLKIQRTERGDSAVYLCASSFAAGGNNEQFFGPGTRLTVL.

This chain joins TRBV7-9 and TRBJ2-2; 9 nucleotides match TRBD2. The V and J ends lost 0 bases and 4 bases, in that order; junction bases with no gene match: 3. This CDR3 is built from 16 residues. In germline, CDR1 is SEHNR, CDR2 FQNEAQ (reference sequence). CDR3 protein: CASSLALAGTTGELFF. The CDR3, as DNA: TGTGCCAGCAGCTTAGCTCTAGCGGGGACCACCGGGGAGCTGTTTTTT.

The chain couples TRBV29-1 to TRBJ2-3, with 8 bases lining up with TRBD2. CDR1 is SQVTM and CDR2 is ANQGSEA in the germline V gene. The CDR3 runs to 13 residues. Losses at the gene ends were 5 bases for V and 1 base for J; bases not matched to a gene: 2. CDR3 in amino acids: CSVNSGGTDTQYF. The CDR3 nucleotides are TGCAGCGTTAATAGCGGGGGCACAGATACGCAGTATTTT.